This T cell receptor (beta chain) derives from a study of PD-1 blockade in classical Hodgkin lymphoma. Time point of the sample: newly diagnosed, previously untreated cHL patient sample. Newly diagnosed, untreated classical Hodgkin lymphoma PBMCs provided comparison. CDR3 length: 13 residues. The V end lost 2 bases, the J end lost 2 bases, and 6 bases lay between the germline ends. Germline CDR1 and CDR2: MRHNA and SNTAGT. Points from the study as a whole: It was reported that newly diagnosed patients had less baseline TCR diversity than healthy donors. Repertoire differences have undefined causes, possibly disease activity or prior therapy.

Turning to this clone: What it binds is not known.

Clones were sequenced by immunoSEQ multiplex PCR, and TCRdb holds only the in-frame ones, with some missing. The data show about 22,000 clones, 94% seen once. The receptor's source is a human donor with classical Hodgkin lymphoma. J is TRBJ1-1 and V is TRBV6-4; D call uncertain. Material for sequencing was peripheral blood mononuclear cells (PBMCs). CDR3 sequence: CASSDGYNTEAFF. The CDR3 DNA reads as TGTGCCAGCAGTGACGGGTATAACACTGAAGCTTTCTTT.